This TCR beta chain derives from a study of cytomegalovirus exposure and HLA in healthy donors. PCR primers comprised 60 Vbeta and 13 Jbeta primers. TCRdb keeps only in-frame clones here, not all; method: immunoSEQ multiplex PCR. This repertoire shows approximately 150,000 clones, approximately 80% found once; its top ten account for approximately 6.7%. Points on this clone: Its antigen is undetermined.

Overall study results and limits: Highly shared sequence variants in one cluster were likely a sequencing artifact. In a later analysis, an Asian-associated ancestry cluster reportedly showed fewer N-insertions than the roughly 710-donor mean.

This TCR came from a man aged 25-40 years in good health and CMV-seropositive. Material for sequencing was PBMCs.

The CDR3 region is CASSIFSSWSLGANVLTF. The CDR3 DNA follows: TGTGCCAGTAGTATATTTTCTTCGTGGAGTTTGGGGGCCAACGTCCTGACTTTC. The chain couples TRBV19 to TRBJ2-6; no reliable D call. The CDR3 spans 18 residues. Trimming removed 2 bases at V and 4 bases at J, with 18 bases between. CDR1 and CDR2 (germline): LNHDA, SQIVND (reference sequence).